Below, 22 T cell receptor beta chains from the same sample are listed, as sequenced in a study of blood T cells in healthy people across ages. With a J-beta primer mix and a sample-barcoded 5' primer, a second PCR ran roughly 6 to 11 cycles. TCRdb itself ran the 5' RACE reads through MiXCR, one entry per CDR3 protein. The repertoire holds hundreds of thousands of distinct CDR3 sequences, with roughly 64% as singletons. The material sequenced was blood. The receptors come from a man under 40 in good health.

This clonotype was seen once. The chain combines TRBV28 with TRBJ2-5, with D possibly called TRBD1 or TRBD2 (5 bases each). The V end was cut by 6 bases, the J end by 1 base, with 12 bases between. CDR3 size: 14 residues. Germline loops: CDR1 MDHEN, CDR2 SYDVKM. This CDR3 is CASSTARGQETQYF. CDR3 sequence (DNA): TGTGCCAGCAGCACCGCGAGGGGCCAAGAGACCCAGTACTTC. Together with reference TRBV28 and TRBJ2-5, the CDR3 gives the full variable domain: DVKVTQSSRYLVKRTGEKVFLECVQDMDHENMFWYRQDPGLGLRLIYFSYDVKMKEKGDIPEGYSVSREKKERFSLILESASTNQTSMYLCASSTARGQETQYFGPGTRLLVL.

V gene TRBV6-5 combines with J gene TRBJ2-1; 13 positions agree with TRBD2. Germline V gene data show CDR1 as MNHEY and CDR2 as SVGAGI. V lost 6 bases and J lost 3; bases outside the gene matches: 5. CDR3 size: 16 residues. This CDR3 is CASSLGLAGDYNEQFF. In DNA form, the CDR3 reads TGTGCCAGCAGCCTCGGACTAGCGGGGGACTACAATGAGCAGTTCTTC.

CDR3 sequence (DNA): TGTGCCTGGAGTGCGTCAGGGAGAAATCAGCCCCAGCATTTT. Translated, it gives CAWSASGRNQPQHF. The J gene is TRBJ1-5, the V gene TRBV30; D possibly corresponds to TRBD1 (5 bases). Germline V gives CDR1 GTSNPN, CDR2 SVGIG (reference sequence). The CDR3 is 14 amino acids. Trimming removed 1 base from V and 4 bases from J, with 11 bases in between. Filled out from reference TRBV30 and TRBJ1-5, the complete variable domain reads SQTIHQWPATLVQPVGSPLSLECTVEGTSNPNLYWYRQAAGRGLQLLFYSVGIGQISSEVPQNLSASRPQDRQFILSSKKLLLSDSGFYLCAWSASGRNQPQHFGDGTRLSIL.

In this sample, this clonotype turned up many times. The rearrangement links TRBV12-3 or TRBV12-4 to TRBJ2-5; possible D gene TRBD1, 5 bases. Trimming shortened V by 6 bases and J by 3 bases, and 14 bases separated the two germline ends. The CDR3 covers 14 residues. CDR3 sequence reads: CASSPRGAKETQYF. CDR3 sequence (DNA): TGTGCCAGCAGCCCAAGGGGTGCGAAAGAGACCCAGTACTTC.

This clonotype has just a few counts. J is TRBJ2-1 and V is TRBV20-1, with D perhaps matching TRBD2 (7 bases). This CDR3 spans 21 amino acids. V was pared by 5 bases and J by 1 base, with 33 bases between. CDR1 is DFQATT and CDR2 is SNEGSKA in the germline V gene (reference sequence). CDR3 sequence (DNA): TGCAGTGCTGAAGGGGTTAGGGCGCGCGGGAGAGTACAGGGATCCTACAATGAGCAGTTCTTC. Its translation: CSAEGVRARGRVQGSYNEQFF.

The gene calls are TRBV6-2 or TRBV6-3 and TRBJ1-2; D is uncertain. Germline V CDR1 and CDR2: MNHEY, SVGEGT. The CDR3 sequence is 12 residues long. V was pared by 0 bases and J by 7 bases, with 6 bases between. DNA of the CDR3: TGTGCCAGCAGTTACTCAGGGTTTGGCTACACCTTC. This encodes CASSYSGFGYTF.

The chain is built from TRBV7-2 and TRBJ2-4; possible D gene TRBD2, 6 bases. The end of the DNA is better explained by TRBJ2-7, so the J call may be wrong. CDR1 and CDR2 (germline): SGHTA, FQGNSA. There are 17 residues in the CDR3. The CDR3 region has the DNA TGTGCCAGCAGCTTCTACCCCATGGACTCCGGGGGACGCGAGCAGTACTTC. Protein product: CASSFYPMDSGGREQYF.

J is TRBJ2-7 and V is TRBV12-3 or TRBV12-4; weak D call: TRBD1 (6 bases). The V end was cut by 3 bases, the J end by 6 bases, with 12 bases between. This CDR3 comprises 13 residues. CDR3 loop: CASSFRLQGEQYF. The CDR3 DNA reads as TGTGCCAGCAGTTTTCGTCTACAGGGCGAGCAGTACTTC.

CDR3 DNA: TGCAGTGCTAGGGGGGGACAATGGAATGAAAAACTGTTTTTT. Encoded protein: CSARGGQWNEKLFF. The V call is TRBV20-1, the J call TRBJ1-4; D is perhaps TRBD1 (6 bases). Germline V gene lookup returns CDR1 DFQATT and CDR2 SNEGSKA (reference sequence). CDR3 length equals 14 residues. V lost 3 bases to trimming and J lost 5 bases, with 13 bases between them.

The chain joins TRBV6-5 to TRBJ1-2, with 8 bases that match TRBD1. Germline-derived CDR1 and CDR2 are MNHEY and SVGAGI. The CDR3 contains 16 residues. The V and J ends lost 5 bases and 3 bases, in that order; junction bases with no gene match: 11. CDR3 nucleotide sequence: TGTGCCAGCAGTCACCAAATCACAGGGGGTGACTATGGCTACACCTTC. This codes for CASSHQITGGDYGYTF.

The sample holds a few counts of this clonotype. This chain links TRBV6-6 with TRBJ2-5; D not certain. CDR3 length: 11 residues. Germline CDR1 and CDR2: MNHNY and SVGAGI (reference sequence). The V gene lost 6 bases and the J gene lost 5 bases, with 7 bases spanning the gap. The CDR3 is CASRRWETQYF. The CDR3 coding sequence is TGTGCCAGCAGGAGGTGGGAGACCCAGTACTTC.

The V and J genes are TRBV7-9 and TRBJ2-5; maybe TRBD2 (6 bases). Germline assignment: CDR1 SEHNR and CDR2 FQNEAQ (reference sequence). CDR3 length: 15 residues. Trimming stripped 1 base from V and 11 bases from J, with 20 bases between. The CDR3 sequence: CASSLVSITTGEQYF. Written as DNA, the CDR3 is TGTGCCAGCAGCTTAGTTTCGATCACGACGGGAGAGCAGTACTTC.

The V gene is TRBV2, the J gene TRBJ1-2, with D possibly being TRBD1 (6 bases). The germline V gene encodes CDR1 SNHLY and CDR2 FYNNEI. Trimming pared 10 bases from V and 5 bases from J, leaving 20 bases between. CDR3 length: 14 residues. CDR3 nucleotides: TGTGCCACCCTGGGGGCCTCTCCCCTATATGGCTACACCTTC. Protein product: CATLGASPLYGYTF.

This clonotype has a handful of counts. This chain connects TRBV7-8 to TRBJ2-2, with TRBD2 as a possible D gene (6 bases). V dropped 4 bases and J dropped 0 bases, with 12 bases sitting between them. The CDR3 has 16 residues. Per the germline V gene, CDR1 is SGHVS and CDR2 is FQNEAQ. CDR3 DNA sequence: TGTGCCAGCAGCTCGTCGACGGGGGCGAACACCGGGGAGCTGTTTTTT. Encoded protein: CASSSSTGANTGELFF. The entire variable domain, with the rest obtained from reference TRBV7-8 and TRBJ2-2, is as follows: GAGVSQSPRYKVAKRGQDVALRCDPISGHVSLFWYQQALGQGPEFLTYFQNEAQLDKSGLPSDRFFAERPEGSVSTLKIQRTQQEDSAVYLCASSSSTGANTGELFFGEGSRLTVL.

The CDR3 coding sequence is TGTGCCAGTACCGCGACAGCAGTCTGGCAGCCCCAGCATTTT. This gives the protein CASTATAVWQPQHF. This sequence joins TRBV6-2 or TRBV6-3 and TRBJ1-5, with D perhaps TRBD1 (5 bases). Germline V gives CDR1 MNHEY, CDR2 SVGEGT. Trimming left V 9 bases short and J 7 bases short, with 19 bases between. This CDR3 has 14 residues.

The chain combines TRBV11-2 with TRBJ2-3; TRBD1 or TRBD2 may be the D gene (5 bases each). V was pared by 5 bases and J by 9 bases, with 12 bases between. The CDR3 covers 12 residues. The V gene's germline CDR1 is SGHAT and CDR2 FQNNGV. CDR3 sequence: CASSTGTRTQYF. DNA for the CDR3: TGTGCCAGCAGCACCGGGACGAGAACGCAGTATTTT.

The rearrangement uses TRBV5-4 and TRBJ2-1; 12 bases map to TRBD2. The CDR3 is 16 amino acids. After removal of 6 bases from V and 2 bases from J, the junction contained 6 bases not matched to a gene. CDR1 SGHNT and CDR2 YYREEE come from the germline V gene (reference sequence). CDR3 nucleotide sequence: TGTGCCAGCACCTCTAGCGGGGGGGCGCCCTACAATGAGCAGTTCTTC. Translated, it gives CASTSSGGAPYNEQFF.

This clonotype showed up just once. A much larger clone lies a single base off, so this may be a read error. V usage is TRBV27 and J usage is TRBJ2-1, with 7 positions matching TRBD2. The V gene end was trimmed by 7 bases and the J gene end by 7 bases; junction bases not matched to a gene: 10. CDR1 is MNHEY, CDR2 SMNVEV, per germline (reference sequence). The CDR3 totals 14 residues. This CDR3 reads CASTVVGGSNEQFF. The CDR3 coding sequence is TGTGCCAGCACAGTTGTGGGCGGGAGTAATGAGCAGTTCTTC.

J is TRBJ2-7 and V is TRBV7-6, with 13 nucleotides matching TRBD2. The CDR3 runs 17 residues. The V and J ends lost 4 bases and 3 bases, in that order; junction bases with no gene match: 9. Germline V lookup: CDR1 SGHVS, CDR2 FNYEAQ. CDR3 bases: TGTGCCAGCAGCTGGGGGACTAGCGGGGAGTCAAGCTACGAGCAGTACTTC. Translated, it gives CASSWGTSGESSYEQYF. Combining the CDR3 with reference TRBV7-6 and TRBJ2-7 gives the whole variable domain GAGVSQSPRYKVTKRGQDVALRCDPISGHVSLYWYRQALGQGPEFLTYFNYEAQQDKSGLPNDRFSAERPEGSISTLTIQRTEQRDSAMYRCASSWGTSGESSYEQYFGPGTRLTVT.

The chain employs TRBV20-1 and TRBJ2-7, with D possibly TRBD2 on 6 matching bases. Germline V CDR1 and CDR2: DFQATT, SNEGSKA (reference sequence). Trimming pared 3 bases from V and 5 bases from J, leaving 14 bases between. The length of the CDR3 is 13 residues. CDR3 residues: CSASGGMNNEQYF. The CDR3 coding sequence is TGCAGTGCTAGCGGGGGTATGAATAACGAGCAGTACTTC.

The chain uses TRBV27 and TRBJ1-4; no definite D call. Per the germline V gene, CDR1 is MNHEY and CDR2 is SMNVEV (reference sequence). V lost 5 bases, J lost 8 bases, and 12 bases lay in between. This CDR3 has 13 amino acids. CDR3 in amino acids: CASSVRLREKLFF. CDR3 coding DNA: TGTGCCAGCAGTGTACGTCTGCGGGAAAAACTGTTTTTT.

This clonotype has a handful of counts. CDR3 nucleotides: TGCAGTGCTGTTAGGGGGCTGATCTTTGGCTACACCTTC. Amino acid sequence: CSAVRGLIFGYTF. The rearrangement uses TRBV20-1 and TRBJ1-2; 7 nucleotides agree with TRBD1. This CDR3 is 13 amino acids long. The V segment lost 5 bases and the J segment 7 bases; nucleotides outside the gene matches: 10. CDR1 DFQATT and CDR2 SNEGSKA come from the germline V gene (reference sequence).